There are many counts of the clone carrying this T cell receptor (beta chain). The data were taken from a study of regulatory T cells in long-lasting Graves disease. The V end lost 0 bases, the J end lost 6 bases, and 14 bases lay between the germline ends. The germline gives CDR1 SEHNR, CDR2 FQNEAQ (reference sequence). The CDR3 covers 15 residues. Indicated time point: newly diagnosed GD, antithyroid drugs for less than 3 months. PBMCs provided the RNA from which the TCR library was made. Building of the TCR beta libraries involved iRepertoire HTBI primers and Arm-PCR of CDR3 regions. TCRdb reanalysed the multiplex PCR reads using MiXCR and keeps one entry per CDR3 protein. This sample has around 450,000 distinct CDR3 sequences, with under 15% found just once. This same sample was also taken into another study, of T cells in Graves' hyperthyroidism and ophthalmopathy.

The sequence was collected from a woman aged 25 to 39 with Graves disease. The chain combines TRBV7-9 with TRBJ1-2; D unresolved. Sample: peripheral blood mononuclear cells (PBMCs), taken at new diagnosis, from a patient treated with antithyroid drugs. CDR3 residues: CASSLAIDGLDGYTF. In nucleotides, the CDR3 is TGTGCCAGCAGCTTAGCCATCGACGGTTTAGATGGCTACACCTTC. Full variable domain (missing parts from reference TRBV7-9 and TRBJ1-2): DTGVSQNPRHKITKRGQNVTFRCDPISEHNRLYWYRQTLGQGPEFLTYFQNEAQLEKSRLLSDRFSAERPKGSFSTLEIQRTEQGDSAMYLCASSLAIDGLDGYTFGSGTRLTVV.